This T cell receptor (beta chain) was obtained from a study of T cells in Graves' hyperthyroidism and ophthalmopathy (dated by TCRdb to between 2019 and 2020). About the study as a whole: A discovery cohort of about 100 patients, 43 with Graves' ophthalmopathy and 57 with stable Graves' hyperthyroidism, was used to find distinguishing TCR V-J signatures. An independent validation cohort of under 20 hyperthyroidism patients and 17 patients who later progressed to ophthalmopathy tested prospective prediction of ophthalmopathy. For training and testing, the roughly 100 patients in the discovery cohort were randomly divided in a 7:3 ratio. In about 6 Graves' hyperthyroidism patients, the study also compared T-cell repertoires from thyroid tissue with T-cell repertoires from blood. Once sampling was done, hyperthyroidism patients were given methimazole at a starting dose of 30 mg daily, whereas ophthalmopathy patients were given high-dose intravenous methylprednisolone. The paper reports TCR Vbeta CDR3 sequencing of some 140 peripheral blood samples: under 45 ophthalmopathy, roughly 74 hyperthyroidism and around 17 progressor patients. General conclusions and limits of the study: Sample size was not statistically predetermined, and blinding of investigators to group allocation was not performed. Most expanded thyroid clonotypes (frequency above 0.001) were also detected in blood, suggesting blood repertoires may reflect thyroid immune responses. Ophthalmopathy was separated from stable hyperthyroidism by a 13 V-J signature model, with approximately 90% sensitivity and just over 81% specificity obtained in cross-validation and 80%/75% obtained in testing. During validation, the model predicted progression to ophthalmopathy a median of about 6.3 months ahead of onset, with just under 71% sensitivity and 72.22% specificity.

Concerning this clonotype itself: The clone's antigen remains unknown. The conserved final phenylalanine or tryptophan is absent from the CDR3, which likely points to a read error.

TCR beta CDR3 regions were amplified from RNA transcripts. A first-round RT-PCR of the TCR CDR3 used the HTBI primer set with the Qiagen OneStep RT-PCR kit. Libraries were constructed in a second round of multiplex PCR, after which size selection and purification were performed. The libraries were sequenced on an Illumina HiSeq2000 using paired-end 100 bp reads. Regarding the original processing steps: Raw data were processed with SOAPnuke, discarding reads with adapters, uncalled bases, mean Phred below 15, or no exact constant-primer or identifier match. High-quality paired reads were merged with COPE v1.2.5, and unique nucleotide sequences were defined as clonotypes. MiTCR v1.1 was used to align clonotypes to the IMGT TRBV, TRBD and TRBJ reference segments. Only V-J combinations with frequency above 0.0001, covering 99% to 99.2% of repertoires, were analysed. The TCS score was defined as F50 (clonal expansion) divided by E x V (chaos), with BLOSUM62-based TCRdist calculated between CDR3 peptides within each V-J. Welch's t-statistics and random forest reduced around 550 V-J features to about 13, which were used in a naive Bayes classifier (R e1071). The Morisita-Horn index was used to measure how similar the thyroid and blood repertoires were. TCRdb reprocessing: public reads trimmed at Q25 with fastp, clones called with MiXCR, in-frame beta chains kept. Rows matching on CDR3 protein sequence are summarized as one entry with the most common DNA and genes. TCRdb's processing, not the study's, gives the V and J calls here. Across this sample there are roughly 500,000 distinct CDR3 sequences, with around 42% seen only once. The ten largest make up around a fifth of the sample.

The germline V gene gives CDR1 as MGHDK and CDR2 as SYGVNS. V loses 2 bases, J loses 1 base, and the germline ends lie 8 bases apart. The CDR3 totals 14 residues, both ends included. Here the CDR3 DNA is all that survives: 42 bases in frame from base 1. The study excluded patients with uncontrolled infections, other autoimmune diseases, pregnancy or lactation. Diagnoses were based on clinical symptoms, serum thyroxine and TRAb, thyroid ultrasound and orbital computed tomography. Trizol reagent was used to extract total RNA, and RNA quality was then checked on an Agilent 2100 Bioanalyzer. In this chain, TRBV25-1 is recombined with TRBJ2-5, and possibly TRBD2, on 5 matching bases. This sequence originates from an adult woman with Graves' disease, either hyperthyroidism or ophthalmopathy (not recorded which). Sequenced: peripheral blood or thyroid tissue (not recorded which). The CDR3 amino acid sequence is: CASSETGVQETQYS. The bases are TGTGCCAGCAGTGAAACCGGGGTCCAAGAGACCCAGTACTCC.